Shown below are 20 T cell receptor beta chains from a single sample sequenced in a study of cytotoxic CD8 clonotypes in ibrutinib-treated CLL. This table comes from immunoSEQ multiplex PCR, and its TCRdb copy is limited to in-frame clones, with some not included. The sample consists of 250,000 to 350,000 clones, approximately 79% of them appearing once. The sequences come from PBMCs, collected at disease progression, from a patient treated with ibrutinib. The receptors come from a human donor with chronic lymphocytic leukemia.

The rearrangement uses TRBV18 and TRBJ2-5; D is perhaps TRBD2 (5 bases). Trimming removed 0 bases at V and 5 bases at J, with 13 bases between. Germline V lookup: CDR1 KGHSH, CDR2 LQKENI. CDR3 length equals 15 residues. DNA of the CDR3: TGTGCCAGCTCACCACCGCGGGTCCCCGGCGAGACCCAGTACTTC. Its protein product is CASSPPRVPGETQYF.

This clone has more than one count but fewer than ten. This chain joins TRBV7-2 and TRBJ2-3, with TRBD2 matching over 15 bases. This CDR3 has 16 residues. CDR1 is SGHTA and CDR2 is FQGNSA in the germline V gene. V was clipped by 2 bases and J by 5 bases; unmatched bases: 2. CDR3 amino acids: CASSLRGLAGGDTQYF. DNA of the CDR3: TGTGCCAGCAGCTTAAGGGGACTAGCGGGAGGAGATACGCAGTATTTT.

V and J are TRBV11-3 and TRBJ2-2; D unresolved. Between the trimmed V and J ends, which lost 0 bases and 4 bases, there was a span of 6 bases. Germline V gene lookup returns CDR1 SGHNT and CDR2 YENEEA. The CDR3 covers 14 residues. The CDR3: CASSLDSLTGELFF. DNA of the CDR3: TGTGCCAGCAGCTTAGATAGCCTCACCGGGGAGCTGTTTTTT.

The chain carries TRBV2 and TRBJ2-7, with 7 bases lining up with TRBD1. The germline gives CDR1 SNHLY, CDR2 FYNNEI. The CDR3 totals 15 residues. Unmatched junction bases numbered 10, after V lost 6 bases and J lost 2 bases. The CDR3 DNA follows: TGTGCCAGCAGCAGATACAGGGGTCGCGCCTACGAGCAGTACTTC. It yields the protein CASSRYRGRAYEQYF.

The V gene is TRBV5-1, the J gene TRBJ2-7; 7 nucleotides align to TRBD1. This CDR3 has 15 amino acids. V lost 4 bases to trimming and J lost 3 bases; unmatched junction nucleotides: 10. Per germline, CDR1 SGHRS and CDR2 YFSETQ. The CDR3: CASSGNRDRDYEQYF. CDR3 bases: TGCGCCAGCAGCGGTAACCGGGACAGAGACTACGAGCAGTACTTC.

This clone was seen a few times. The V and J genes are TRBV9 and TRBJ2-3; 7 nucleotides agree with TRBD2. V gave up 10 bases and J gave up 0 bases; unmatched junction bases: 8. The CDR3 has 14 amino acids. Germline assignment: CDR1 SGDLS and CDR2 YYNGEE. CDR3 DNA sequence: TGTGCCTCGAACGCGGGAGAGAGCACAGATACGCAGTATTTT. Translation: CASNAGESTDTQYF.

V and J are TRBV6-5 and TRBJ2-5, with 14 bases that match TRBD2. CDR3 length: 15 amino acids. Unmatched junction bases numbered 5, after V lost 7 bases and J lost 4 bases. Germline V gene data show CDR1 as MNHEY and CDR2 as SVGAGI. CDR3: CASTPGTSGGETQYF. The CDR3, as DNA: TGTGCCAGCACCCCCGGGACTAGCGGGGGAGAGACCCAGTACTTC.

The rearrangement uses TRBV6-5 and TRBJ2-1; 13 positions match TRBD2. The CDR3 contains 15 residues. The germline V gene encodes CDR1 MNHEY and CDR2 SVGAGI. The ends lost 7 bases at V and 12 bases at J; junction bases unmatched: 12. The CDR3 DNA is TGTGCCAGCACTCCCGGACTAGCGGGAGTACGTCGGCAGTTCTTC. Amino acids: CASTPGLAGVRRQFF.

The chain is built from TRBV5-4 and TRBJ2-3; a weak D match, TRBD1 (6 bases). V was pared by 5 bases and J by 1 base, with 14 bases between. The length of the CDR3 is 15 residues. Germline assignment: CDR1 SGHNT and CDR2 YYREEE (reference sequence). The CDR3 spells CASSRHRVGTDTQYF. CDR3 nucleotides: TGTGCCAGCAGTCGGCACAGGGTGGGCACAGATACGCAGTATTTT.

The chain combines TRBV14 with TRBJ2-4; 10 nucleotides agree with TRBD1. This CDR3 has 15 residues. V dropped 5 bases and J dropped 8; count of bases not matched to a gene: 9. Germline V CDR1 and CDR2: SGHDN, FVKESK. CDR3 nucleotide sequence: TGTGCCAGCAGCACCCGGACAGGGGGTGTGGACATTCAGTACTTC. Its protein is CASSTRTGGVDIQYF.

This clone came up a few times. This sequence joins TRBV5-1 and TRBJ2-4, with D uncertain. Germline V CDR1 and CDR2: SGHRS, YFSETQ. Trimming stripped 0 bases from V and 0 bases from J, with 19 bases between. The CDR3 spans 19 residues. The CDR3 sequence: CASSLEGSSWPLAKNIQYF. For the CDR3, the DNA is TGCGCCAGCAGCTTGGAGGGTAGTTCGTGGCCCCTAGCCAAAAACATTCAGTACTTC.

This clone occurred a few times. This chain links TRBV5-1 with TRBJ2-1, with D tentatively TRBD1 (7 bases). The V gene lost 4 bases and the J gene lost 4 bases, with 12 bases spanning the gap. This CDR3 contains 14 residues. The germline CDR1 and CDR2 sequences are SGHRS and YFSETQ. As DNA, the CDR3 is TGCGCCAGCAGCCGGGGGACAGAGTACAATGAGCAGTTCTTC. This translates into CASSRGTEYNEQFF.

This clone has more than one count but fewer than ten. The chain recombines TRBV19 with TRBJ2-7, with 8 bases fitting TRBD2. This CDR3 has 13 residues. J lost 3 bases, V lost 6 bases, and 4 bases had no gene match. CDR1 is LNHDA, CDR2 SQIVND, per germline (reference sequence). The DNA for the CDR3 is TGTGCCAGTAGCCCCGGGACTAGCTACGAGCAGTACTTC. This codes for CASSPGTSYEQYF.

This clone was counted a single time. V is TRBV7-2 and J is TRBJ2-5, with D tentatively TRBD1 or TRBD2 (6 bases each). CDR3 length equals 15 residues. V dropped 5 bases and J dropped 2 bases, with 15 bases sitting between them. Germline V CDR1 and CDR2: SGHTA, FQGNSA. CDR3 region: CASSQDTGRQETQYF. The CDR3 DNA follows: TGTGCCAGCAGCCAGGACACAGGGAGGCAAGAGACCCAGTACTTC.

V and J are TRBV5-6 and TRBJ2-7; 8 bases map to TRBD1. Germline loops: CDR1 SGHDT, CDR2 YYEEEE. The CDR3 sequence is 16 residues long. Trimming took 4 bases from V and 1 from J; bases not matched to a gene: 10. CDR3 in amino acids: CASSDWRQGRSYEQYF. DNA of the CDR3: TGTGCCAGCAGCGACTGGCGACAGGGGAGATCCTACGAGCAGTACTTC.

The chain couples TRBV25-1 to TRBJ1-1; D may be TRBD1 (5 bases). There are 15 residues in the CDR3. Trimming left V 2 bases short and J 4 bases short, with 14 bases between. The germline gives CDR1 MGHDK, CDR2 SYGVNS. CDR3 protein: CASSEDSWVGTEAFF. In nucleotides, the CDR3 is TGTGCCAGCAGTGAAGACAGCTGGGTGGGCACTGAAGCTTTCTTT.

V and J are TRBV7-2 and TRBJ1-1, with D uncertain. CDR3 length: 17 amino acids. The V end was cut by 6 bases, the J end by 6 bases, with 26 bases between. Germline loops: CDR1 SGHTA, CDR2 FQGNSA. The CDR3 here is CASRRPGSWFFDSEAFF. CDR3 bases: TGTGCCAGCAGGCGTCCGGGATCCTGGTTTTTTGATTCTGAAGCTTTCTTT.

The chain recombines TRBV6-1 with TRBJ2-3; 13 bases align to TRBD2. In germline, CDR1 is MNHNS, CDR2 SASEGT. This CDR3 has 15 residues. V shed 6 bases, J shed 6 bases, and the junction held 6 bases outside the gene matches. The CDR3 sequence is CASSILAGGDDTQYF. The CDR3 region has the DNA TGTGCCAGCAGCATACTAGCGGGGGGGGATGATACGCAGTATTTT.

V usage is TRBV13 and J usage is TRBJ2-5; 10 bases map to TRBD2. In germline, CDR1 is PRHDT, CDR2 FYEKMQ (reference sequence). There are 14 residues in the CDR3. Germline trimming cut 4 bases from V and 5 bases from J; bases unmatched to any gene: 4. CDR3 protein: CASSSLTSGETQYF. The CDR3 DNA sequence: TGTGCCAGCAGCTCGCTGACTAGCGGGGAGACCCAGTACTTC.

The chain joins TRBV27 to TRBJ1-1; TRBD1 is a possible D gene (5 bases). This CDR3 has 13 amino acids. V was shortened by 7 bases and J by 0 bases, with 9 bases between the two germline ends. Germline V gives CDR1 MNHEY, CDR2 SMNVEV (reference sequence). The CDR3 reads CASKTGVNTEAFF. The CDR3 DNA is TGTGCCAGCAAAACAGGCGTGAACACTGAAGCTTTCTTT.